The present TCR beta chain was sequenced within a study of T-cell memory formation after mild COVID-19. The CDR3 covers 15 residues. Germline CDR1 and CDR2: MNHNS and SASEGT. J lost 2 bases, V lost 5 bases, and 7 bases had no gene match. From the 5' RACE reads, TCRdb called clonotypes with MiXCR, one entry per CDR3 protein. Among roughly 410,000 distinct CDR3 sequences listed, less than 25% were seen once. Sequencing was performed on PBMCs or a T cell subset sorted from them (not recorded which). This clonotype was obtained from an adult woman who had mild COVID-19 (a few samples of this study predate the infection). Cell type and time point are not known. The genes are TRBV6-1 and TRBJ2-3; TRBD1 agrees at 7 bases. In DNA, the CDR3 is TGTGCCAGCAGTACCGGGACAGCGCTCACAGATACGCAGTATTTT. The encoded protein is CASSTGTALTDTQYF.